The 20 T cell receptor beta chains below come from one sample, sequenced in a study of PD-1 blockade in classical Hodgkin lymphoma (dated by TCRdb to 2019 to 2021). This specimen's time point label, per the study, means: cycle 2 day 1 (C2D1) of nivolumab. Relapse after autologous stem cell transplantation had occurred in all trial patients, and cohorts A, B and C were distinguished by prior brentuximab vedotin exposure. Preparation of the library involved the immunoSEQ multiplex PCR assay. Held by TCRdb, this immuneACCESS table contains in-frame sequences only and omits some clones. Under half of the omission traces to an unresolved V gene where checked; the cause of the rest is unknown. The table for this sample lists 9,000 to 13,000 clones; approximately 82% of them were counted only once. The top ten clonotypes cover over 4.5% of the sample. Sequencing was performed on peripheral blood mononuclear cells (PBMCs), taken before the second cycle of nivolumab. These receptors all come from a human donor with classical Hodgkin lymphoma.

This chain joins TRBV5-1 and TRBJ2-7; D may match TRBD1 or TRBD2 (7 bases each). The V end lost 4 bases, the J end lost 7 bases, and 21 bases lay between the germline ends. The CDR3 sequence is 15 residues long. Germline V gene data show CDR1 as SGHRS and CDR2 as YFSETQ. The CDR3 nucleotides are TGCGCCAGCAGCCCCACAGGGGAGGGATATACGGAGCAGTACTTC. It encodes CASSPTGEGYTEQYF.

This clone was seen a few times. The rearrangement uses TRBV4-3 and TRBJ1-6; 7 nucleotides agree with TRBD1. Germline V CDR1 and CDR2: LGHNA, YSLEER. Losses at the gene ends were 0 bases for V and 4 bases for J; bases not matched to a gene: 3. CDR3 length: 16 amino acids. CDR3 bases: TGCGCCAGCAGCCAAGACCAGACAGGGTATAATTCACCCCTCCACTTT. It encodes CASSQDQTGYNSPLHF.

The chain recombines TRBV6-1 with TRBJ2-5, with D maybe TRBD2 (5 bases). Gene TRBJ2-7 matches the end of the DNA better, so the J call may be wrong. The CDR3 covers 15 residues. Germline assignment: CDR1 MNHNS and CDR2 SASEGT. In nucleotides, the CDR3 is TGTGCCAGCAGTCCTGCGCCGGGGTCCTCCTACGAGCAGTACTTC. The encoded protein is CASSPAPGSSYEQYF.

CDR3 DNA sequence: TGTGCCAGCAGTGCCCAGGGGGCGAGCCGATACGAGCAGTACTTC. This encodes CASSAQGASRYEQYF. The chain joins TRBV6-5 to TRBJ2-7, with 8 bases aligning to TRBD1. CDR1 is MNHEY, CDR2 SVGAGI, per germline. The CDR3 covers 15 residues. V shed 5 bases and J 4 bases; nucleotides not matched to a gene: 10.

CDR3 in DNA: TGTGCCAGCAGCTTACTAAGTTTTGGCTACACCTTC. Its protein product is CASSLLSFGYTF. This rearrangement joins TRBV7-9 to TRBJ1-2; the D is unclear. From germline, CDR1 is SEHNR and CDR2 FQNEAQ (reference sequence). V was pared by 2 bases and J by 7 bases, with 8 bases between. The CDR3 runs 12 residues.

V gene TRBV4-1 combines with J gene TRBJ2-3; TRBD2 matches 8 bases. Germline CDR1 reads MGHRA; CDR2 reads YSYEKL. Unmatched junction bases numbered 12, after V lost 8 bases and J lost 2 bases. The length of the CDR3 is 16 residues. The DNA of the CDR3 is TGCGCCAGCTCACCGGGGGGGCTAGCGGCCACAGATACGCAGTATTTT. Its protein is CASSPGGLAATDTQYF.

This clone was seen just once. This chain joins TRBV18 and TRBJ2-3, with D uncertain. Germline V lookup: CDR1 KGHSH, CDR2 LQKENI. Trimming left V 5 bases short and J 5 bases short, with 11 bases between. The CDR3 covers 13 residues. CDR3 sequence: CASSSLDQDTQYF. The CDR3 DNA is TGTGCCAGCTCATCATTGGACCAAGATACGCAGTATTTT.

This chain joins TRBV11-2 and TRBJ2-3; the D is unclear. The CDR3 covers 16 residues. Germline V gene data show CDR1 as SGHAT and CDR2 as FQNNGV. The V and J ends lost 4 bases and 1 base respectively, with 15 bases between them. The CDR3 loop reads CASSYLGAAGTDTQYF. The CDR3 DNA reads as TGTGCCAGCAGCTACTTAGGCGCAGCTGGCACAGATACGCAGTATTTT. Full variable domain (remainder filled in from reference TRBV11-2 and TRBJ2-3): EAGVAQSPRYKIIEKRQSVAFWCNPISGHATLYWYQQILGQGPKLLIQFQNNGVVDDSQLPKDRFSAERLKGVDSTLKIQPAKLEDSAVYLCASSYLGAAGTDTQYFGPGTRLTVL.

The chain uses TRBV6-1 and TRBJ2-2; no definite D call. Germline lookup yields CDR1 MNHNS and CDR2 SASEGT. The germline V and J ends were trimmed by 1 base and 6 bases, with 12 bases remaining between them. The CDR3 extends over 15 amino acids. CDR3 bases: TGTGCCAGCAGTGAAGATGATAGCTTTTCCGGGGAGCTGTTTTTT. Translation: CASSEDDSFSGELFF.

V gene TRBV5-8 combines with J gene TRBJ2-3; D gene ambiguous. CDR3 size: 13 residues. The V and J ends lost 2 bases and 6 bases respectively, with 10 bases between them. CDR1 is SGHTS, CDR2 YDEGEE, per germline. This CDR3 reads CASSFSGYDTQYF. The CDR3 DNA follows: TGTGCCAGCAGCTTTAGTGGGTACGATACGCAGTATTTT.

This chain connects TRBV10-3 to TRBJ1-1, with D possibly TRBD1 on 5 matching bases. CDR1 and CDR2 (germline): ENHRY, SYGVKD. CDR3 length: 13 residues. Between the trimmed V and J ends, which lost 4 bases and 7 bases, there was a span of 13 bases. The CDR3 loop reads CAISGRLDSEAFF. Written as DNA, the CDR3 is TGTGCCATCAGTGGCCGCCTAGACAGTGAAGCTTTCTTT.

The gene calls are TRBV28 and TRBJ1-1, with D unclear. Germline loops: CDR1 MDHEN, CDR2 SYDVKM. There are 12 residues in the CDR3. The V gene lost 10 bases and the J gene lost 8 bases, with 17 bases spanning the gap. The CDR3 sequence is CATRPAPTEAFF. The CDR3 DNA sequence: TGTGCCACCCGGCCTGCGCCCACGGAAGCTTTCTTT.

V usage is TRBV5-1 and J usage is TRBJ2-5; the D is unclear. CDR3 size: 16 residues. Trimming took off 1 base at V and 4 bases at J, with 17 bases between the two ends. CDR1 and CDR2 (germline): SGHRS, YFSETQ. This CDR3 is CASSLSVSGSSETQYF. Written as DNA, the CDR3 is TGCGCCAGCAGCTTGTCGGTGTCAGGCTCATCAGAGACCCAGTACTTC.

The rearrangement joins TRBV6-5 to TRBJ2-7; possibly TRBD1 for D (5 bases). The CDR3 is 14 amino acids. Between the trimmed V and J ends, which lost 6 bases and 3 bases, there was a span of 15 bases. From germline, CDR1 is MNHEY and CDR2 SVGAGI. CDR3 in amino acids: CASSRQLLNYEQYF. Written as DNA, the CDR3 is TGTGCCAGCAGCAGACAGTTGTTAAACTACGAGCAGTACTTC.

The chain couples TRBV15 to TRBJ2-3, with D hard to call. Trimming cost V 3 bases and J 5 bases, with 3 bases left between them. Germline-derived CDR1 and CDR2 are LNHNV and YYDKDF (reference sequence). The CDR3 consists of 11 residues. The CDR3 reads CATSSGDTQYF. CDR3 coding DNA: TGTGCCACCAGCAGCGGAGATACGCAGTATTTT.

This chain links TRBV14 with TRBJ2-7, with TRBD1 as a possible D gene (6 bases). Trimming cost V 9 bases and J 3 bases, with 30 bases left between them. The germline V gene encodes CDR1 SGHDN and CDR2 FVKESK. The CDR3 totals 18 residues. The CDR3, as DNA: TGTGCCAGAAACAGGGTTTCGCTCCTACTTTTCCCTTACTACGAGCAGTACTTC. Its translation: CARNRVSLLLFPYYEQYF. Complete variable domain (other parts from reference TRBV14 and TRBJ2-7): EAGVTQFPSHSVIEKGQTVTLRCDPISGHDNLYWYRRVMGKEIKFLLHFVKESKQDESGMPNNRFLAERTGGTYSTLKVQPAELEDSGVYFCARNRVSLLLFPYYEQYFGPGTRLTVT.

The chain joins TRBV11-2 to TRBJ1-3; 7 bases are a match to TRBD1. The trim removed 6 bases at V and 0 bases at J, leaving 8 bases unmatched. The CDR3 consists of 16 residues. CDR1 SGHAT and CDR2 FQNNGV come from the germline V gene. The CDR3 sequence: CASRRLGTDSGNTIYF. CDR3 coding DNA: TGTGCCAGCAGGCGCCTCGGGACAGACTCTGGAAACACCATATATTTT.

This clone was recorded a few times. This chain uses TRBV5-1 with TRBJ1-2; D unresolved. The V end lost 0 bases, the J end lost 4 bases, and 19 bases lay between the germline ends. The CDR3 extends over 17 amino acids. CDR1 is SGHRS, CDR2 YFSETQ, per germline. The CDR3 bases are TGCGCCAGCAGCTTGGCCGATCCGGACGGGCCTAGCTATGGCTACACCTTC. Translated: CASSLADPDGPSYGYTF. Together with reference TRBV5-1 and TRBJ1-2, the CDR3 gives the full variable domain: KAGVTQTPRYLIKTRGQQVTLSCSPISGHRSVSWYQQTPGQGLQFLFEYFSETQRNKGNFPGRFSGRQFSNSRSEMNVSTLELGDSALYLCASSLADPDGPSYGYTFGSGTRLTVV.

The chain couples TRBV4-1 to TRBJ2-7; 14 nucleotides match TRBD2. Per germline, CDR1 MGHRA and CDR2 YSYEKL. The CDR3 spans 20 residues. J lost 2 bases, V lost 1 base, and 13 bases had no gene match. The CDR3 DNA is TGCGCCAGCAGCCAAGTAACATTTGGGACTAGCGGGAGTGGGGCCTACGAGCAGTACTTC. Amino acids: CASSQVTFGTSGSGAYEQYF.

The chain combines TRBV5-1 with TRBJ1-2; TRBD1 agrees at 9 bases. Germline V gives CDR1 SGHRS, CDR2 YFSETQ. The V segment lost 0 bases and the J segment 6 bases; nucleotides outside the gene matches: 6. The CDR3 is 15 residues long. The CDR3 protein is CASSLATGGRNGYTF. CDR3 bases: TGCGCCAGCAGCTTGGCGACAGGGGGAAGAAATGGCTACACCTTC.